The sequence of this TCR beta chain was determined in a study of T-cell memory formation after mild COVID-19. Study-level information: The study found TCR clusters largely donor specific.

About this clonotype: Its antigen is not identified.

Broader study findings: Shrinking CD4+ clones were chiefly CM and EM; CD8+ ones were chiefly EMRA. Prior to infection, memory already included some responding clones, suggesting cross-reactive memory joined. Later expanders leaned toward CD4+, whereas clones contracting from day 15 to 85 were balanced CD4/CD8.

TCRdb processed the 5' RACE reads anew with MiXCR; each CDR3 protein has one entry. Counted here are some 250,000 distinct CDR3 sequences, over 8.5% occurring once; the ten biggest clones make up more than 20%. The CDR3 runs 15 residues. From germline, CDR1 is SGDLS and CDR2 YYNGEE. V lost 4 bases to trimming and J lost 3 bases, with 16 bases between them. The chain has TRBV9 and TRBJ1-1, with D possibly TRBD1 on 5 matching bases. The sample was PBMCs or a T cell subset sorted from them (not recorded which). This TCR derives from a young man who had mild COVID-19 (a few samples of this study predate the infection). Cell type and time point are not known. CDR3 DNA sequence: TGTGCCAGCAGCCCTCGGAGCAGGGCCTACACTGAAGCTTTCTTT. This translates into CASSPRSRAYTEAFF.